This record covers a single T cell receptor beta chain. Its specificity is not known. The data originate from a study of shared clonotypes between healthy human individuals. Every contributor of samples was a Caucasian grown-up residing in Nashville, Tennessee. Trimming pared 4 bases from V and 1 base from J, leaving 20 bases between. The CDR3 contains 17 residues. The germline gives CDR1 SQVTM, CDR2 ANQGSEA. For each subset, genomic DNA was distributed in equal portions over several immunoSEQ plates. The input for sorted-subset replicate PCRs was around 0.2 ug DNA, some 28,000 T cell genomes. Data came from immunoSEQ multiplex PCR; TCRdb stores just in-frame clones and leaves some out. In the table there are about 1.5 million clones, 95% to 99% of which are singletons. Study findings and constraints: Across several donors, naive CD4 shared about 5%, naive CD8 more than 3%, memory CD4 less than 2.5%, memory CD8 0.4% to 0.5%.

This sequence originates from a man in his thirties or forties in good health. This sequence joins TRBV29-1 and TRBJ2-1; D is possibly TRBD1 or TRBD2 (6 bases each). The source material was naive CD4+ T cells sorted from blood. Subset defined: CD45RA+ positively selected. As DNA, the CDR3 is TGCAGCGTTGTACAGGGTGGAGGGAGTGTGTCCTACAATGAGCAGTTCTTC. This encodes CSVVQGGGSVSYNEQFF.